Presented here are 31 T cell receptor beta chains from one specimen sequenced in a study of shared clonotypes between healthy human individuals. The repertoire was sequenced with immunoSEQ multiplex PCR; TCRdb's copy has only in-frame clones and lacks some. The sample consists of about 460,000 clones, around 77% of them appearing once. The sequenced sample was PBMCs. All receptors come from a woman aged 35 to 49 in good health. Some clones in this sample may be carry-over from other donors' samples.

This rearrangement joins TRBV30 to TRBJ1-1; D not resolved. CDR3 length: 12 residues. Germline CDR1 is GTSNPN and CDR2 is SVGIG (reference sequence). With 0 bases removed from V and 10 bases from J, the gap between germline ends came to 12 bases. Written as DNA, the CDR3 is TGTGCCTGGAGTGTACGTACGGGGAGAGCTTTCTTT. Its protein is CAWSVRTGRAFF.

Concerning this clone: This likely traces to a read error, being one base from a far larger clone. Because the CDR3 is missing its conserved closing phenylalanine or tryptophan, this is likely a read error. The chain uses TRBV29-1 and TRBJ1-1; D may be TRBD1 (6 bases). V was pared by 5 bases and J by 8 bases, with 18 bases between. Germline V gene lookup returns CDR1 SQVTM and CDR2 ANQGSEA. The CDR3 length is 13 residues. The DNA for the CDR3 is TGCAGCGTTAACGAACAGGGAGTCGGCGAAGCTTTCTCT. The encoded protein is CSVNEQGVGEAFS.

This clone was found a few times. The chain uses TRBV7-2 and TRBJ1-2; D perhaps matches TRBD1 (5 bases). The CDR3 consists of 13 residues. The V and J ends lost 2 bases and 8 bases respectively, with 12 bases between them. Germline CDR1 is SGHTA and CDR2 is FQGNSA. In DNA form, the CDR3 reads TGTGCCAGCAGCTTACCCGCCAGGGACGGCTACACCTTC. The encoded protein is CASSLPARDGYTF.

The chain uses TRBV18 and TRBJ1-4; D not resolved. The germline gives CDR1 KGHSH, CDR2 LQKENI. Trimming removed 0 bases at V and 8 bases at J, with 7 bases between. The CDR3 sequence is 13 residues long. As DNA, the CDR3 is TGTGCCAGCTCACCACCGTCTTGGGAAAAACTGTTTTTT. Protein sequence: CASSPPSWEKLFF.

This clone turned up a few times. V is TRBV9 and J is TRBJ2-1; D perhaps matches TRBD2 (6 bases). The CDR3 loop spans 14 amino acids. Germline V gene data show CDR1 as SGDLS and CDR2 as YYNGEE. The V end was cut by 0 bases, the J end by 6 bases, with 10 bases between. CDR3 in DNA: TGTGCCAGCAGCGTAGGGCTAGCGAGCAATGAGCAGTTCTTC. Protein sequence: CASSVGLASNEQFF.

This clone turned up a few times. The chain links TRBV18 to TRBJ1-5; D gene ambiguous. The V end lost 6 bases, the J end lost 3 bases, and 12 bases lay between the germline ends. The germline gives CDR1 KGHSH, CDR2 LQKENI. This CDR3 contains 14 residues. The CDR3 region is CASSLDGINQPQHF. In DNA, the CDR3 is TGTGCCAGCTCCCTCGACGGGATCAATCAGCCCCAGCATTTT.

This chain links TRBV5-5 with TRBJ1-5; D gene uncertain. Trimming shortened V by 2 bases and J by 3 bases, and 12 bases separated the two germline ends. The CDR3 is made up of 15 amino acids. Germline values: CDR1 SGHKS, CDR2 YYEKEE (reference sequence). This CDR3 is CASSFGPGYNQPQHF. The CDR3 coding sequence is TGTGCCAGCAGCTTTGGGCCAGGCTACAATCAGCCCCAGCATTTT. Together with reference TRBV5-5 and TRBJ1-5, the CDR3 gives the full variable domain: DAGVTQSPTHLIKTRGQQVTLRCSPISGHKSVSWYQQVLGQGPQFIFQYYEKEERGRGNFPDRFSARQFPNYSSELNVNALLLGDSALYLCASSFGPGYNQPQHFGDGTRLSIL.

This clone was recorded a few times. The chain employs TRBV7-9 and TRBJ1-1; D is perhaps TRBD1 (5 bases). CDR1 is SEHNR and CDR2 is FQNEAQ in the germline V gene (reference sequence). With 4 bases removed from V and 4 bases from J, the gap between germline ends came to 16 bases. The CDR3 length is 15 residues. The CDR3 protein is CASSYMGGLGTEAFF. The CDR3 nucleotides are TGTGCCAGCAGCTACATGGGGGGATTGGGCACTGAAGCTTTCTTT.

This clone was detected many times. The chain uses TRBV4-2 and TRBJ2-2; 8 nucleotides line up with TRBD1. This CDR3 has 14 amino acids. Trimming at V came to 3 bases and at J to 7 bases, leaving 4 bases not matched to a gene. In germline, CDR1 is LGHNA, CDR2 YNFKEQ. CDR3 nucleotide sequence: TGTGCCAGCAGCCAGGACAGGGAGGTCGGGGAGCTGTTTTTT. It yields the protein CASSQDREVGELFF.

The chain links TRBV9 to TRBJ1-5; 8 positions agree with TRBD1. V shed 4 bases, J shed 5 bases, and the junction held 5 bases outside the gene matches. This CDR3 has 14 amino acids. CDR1 is SGDLS, CDR2 YYNGEE, per germline. CDR3: CASSPGQGDQPQHF. The CDR3 DNA reads as TGTGCCAGCAGCCCAGGACAGGGAGATCAGCCCCAGCATTTT.

The gene calls are TRBV7-8 and TRBJ1-5; D is possibly TRBD1 (5 bases). Germline values: CDR1 SGHVS, CDR2 FQNEAQ. The CDR3 is made up of 16 amino acids. V lost 5 bases and J 2 bases, leaving 16 bases between the germline ends. The CDR3 coding sequence is TGTGCCAGCAGCCCCGATGGGGGACGTGGCAATCAGCCCCAGCATTTT. Amino acids: CASSPDGGRGNQPQHF.

This chain links TRBV19 with TRBJ2-5, with D hard to call. The CDR3 is 12 residues long. V gave up 3 bases and J gave up 9 bases, with 11 bases separating them. CDR1 is LNHDA and CDR2 is SQIVND in the germline V gene (reference sequence). The CDR3: CASSMGQSAQYF. The CDR3 nucleotides are TGTGCCAGTAGTATGGGCCAGAGCGCCCAGTACTTC.

With respect to this clone: Here the CDR3 omits its conserved ending phenylalanine or tryptophan, so a read error is the likely source. No DNA is shown, since the ends of the CDR3 on it are uncertain; the CDR3 is the one TCRdb lists. The chain carries TRBV10-3 and TRBJ2-7; the table's D gene call, TRBD2, was not cross checked with the DNA. 14 amino acids form the CDR3, both terminal residues included. Per the germline V gene, CDR1 is ENHRY and CDR2 is SYGVKD. The CDR3 sequence is CAISATSASPTPDL.

This clone appeared a few times. Other DNA sequences in this specimen translate into the identical CDR3. The chain recombines TRBV5-1 with TRBJ2-5; D remains unclear. V was trimmed by 0 bases and J by 2 bases, leaving 8 bases between them. The CDR3 has 14 residues. CDR1 and CDR2 from the germline V gene are SGHRS and YFSETQ. The CDR3 coding sequence is TGCGCCAGCAGCTTGGTGGGCAGTCAAGAGACCCAGTACTTC. Translated: CASSLVGSQETQYF. The variable domain in full, completed from reference TRBV5-1 and TRBJ2-5, reads KAGVTQTPRYLIKTRGQQVTLSCSPISGHRSVSWYQQTPGQGLQFLFEYFSETQRNKGNFPGRFSGRQFSNSRSEMNVSTLELGDSALYLCASSLVGSQETQYFGPGTRLLVL.

This clone appeared a single time. The CDR3 is CASSLVGGATGELFF. CDR3 nucleotide sequence: TGTGCCAGCAGTTTGGTGGGAGGGGCCACCGGGGAGCTGTTTTTT. The J gene is TRBJ2-2, the V gene TRBV27; the match to TRBD2 covers 7 bases. V was clipped by 3 bases and J by 4 bases; unmatched bases: 5. CDR1 and CDR2 (germline): MNHEY, SMNVEV (reference sequence). The CDR3 is made up of 15 amino acids.

This clone was seen a few times. J is TRBJ1-1 and V is TRBV6-1, with D tentatively TRBD1 (5 bases). The CDR3 is 14 residues long. V was cut by 7 bases and J by 2 bases, with 14 bases left in between. CDR1 is MNHNS, CDR2 SASEGT, per germline. For the CDR3, the DNA is TGTGCCAGCACCCCCTTGACAGAAAACACTGAAGCTTTCTTT. Translating gives CASTPLTENTEAFF.

The gene calls are TRBV7-8 and TRBJ2-7; TRBD2 agrees at 7 bases. CDR3 length: 17 residues. From germline, CDR1 is SGHVS and CDR2 FQNEAQ. After removal of 6 bases from V and 5 bases from J, the junction contained 19 bases not matched to a gene. CDR3 in DNA: TGTGCCAGCAGTCCCCCCTGGTGGCTAGCGGATCCCAACGAGCAGTACTTC. This encodes CASSPPWWLADPNEQYF.

This clone appeared a single time. The rearrangement uses TRBV5-8 and TRBJ1-1; 7 nucleotides align to TRBD1. CDR1 and CDR2 from the germline V gene are SGHTS and YDEGEE. V was clipped by 0 bases and J by 5 bases; unmatched bases: 4. The CDR3 is 14 amino acids. CDR3 coding DNA: TGTGCCAGCAGCTTGGACAGGGGAGGGACTGAAGCTTTCTTT. Translated: CASSLDRGGTEAFF. Full variable domain (missing parts from reference TRBV5-8 and TRBJ1-1): EAGVTQSPTHLIKTRGQQATLRCSPISGHTSVYWYQQALGLGLQFLLWYDEGEERNRGNFPPRFSGRQFPNYSSELNVNALELEDSALYLCASSLDRGGTEAFFGQGTRLTVV.

The chain links TRBV7-9 to TRBJ1-4; D uncertain. CDR3 length: 14 residues. Trimming took 3 bases from V and 4 from J, leaving 9 bases between them. Looked up from germline, CDR1 is SEHNR and CDR2 is FQNEAQ (reference sequence). The DNA of the CDR3 is TGTGCCAGCAGCTTTGGGTTGGTTAATGAAAAACTGTTTTTT. The encoded protein is CASSFGLVNEKLFF.

This clone occurred many times. V and J are TRBV19 and TRBJ2-7; 8 nucleotides align to TRBD2. V was pared by 1 base and J by 6 bases, with 2 bases of the junction left unmatched. The germline V gene encodes CDR1 LNHDA and CDR2 SQIVND (reference sequence). CDR3 size: 13 residues. CDR3 region: CASSIGLAGEQYF. As DNA, the CDR3 is TGTGCCAGTAGTATAGGGCTAGCGGGCGAGCAGTACTTC.

The count of this clone is one. This CDR3 is also generated by other DNA sequences in the sample. V is TRBV7-9 and J is TRBJ2-1; TRBD2 agrees at 10 bases. This CDR3 spans 16 amino acids. With 0 bases clipped from V and 1 base from J, the junction kept 0 bases outside the gene matches. The germline CDR1 and CDR2 sequences are SEHNR and FQNEAQ (reference sequence). The CDR3 nucleotides are TGTGCCAGCAGCTTAGCACTAGCGGGATCCTACAATGAGCAGTTCTTC. Translating gives CASSLALAGSYNEQFF. Complete variable domain (other parts from reference TRBV7-9 and TRBJ2-1): DTGVSQNPRHKITKRGQNVTFRCDPISEHNRLYWYRQTLGQGPEFLTYFQNEAQLEKSRLLSDRFSAERPKGSFSTLEIQRTEQGDSAMYLCASSLALAGSYNEQFFGPGTRLTVL.

V usage is TRBV5-1 and J usage is TRBJ2-5; D gene unclear. V gave up 4 bases and J gave up 7 bases, with 14 bases separating them. The CDR3 is 13 residues long. Germline assignment: CDR1 SGHRS and CDR2 YFSETQ. CDR3 sequence: CASSTEPVGTQYF. As DNA, the CDR3 is TGCGCCAGCAGCACTGAGCCCGTCGGGACCCAGTACTTC.

This clone was detected a few times. The genes are TRBV4-3 and TRBJ2-7; 13 bases align to TRBD2. The V gene's germline CDR1 is LGHNA and CDR2 YSLEER. This CDR3 has 16 amino acids. The junction had 5 bases not matched to a gene; V was cut back by 4 bases and J by 2 bases. CDR3 bases: TGCGCCAGCAGCCCAGGACTAGCGGGAGCCGCCTACGAGCAGTACTTC. Its translation is CASSPGLAGAAYEQYF.

The chain recombines TRBV27 with TRBJ2-1; no firm D call. The CDR3 totals 14 residues. Germline CDR1 reads MNHEY; CDR2 reads SMNVEV (reference sequence). Trimming took 3 bases from V and 8 from J, leaving 14 bases between them. Here the CDR3 reads CASSFVVAGYEQFF. The DNA for the CDR3 is TGTGCCAGCAGTTTCGTTGTGGCTGGCTATGAGCAGTTCTTC.

This chain uses TRBV15 with TRBJ2-7; D uncertain. Germline V CDR1 and CDR2: LNHNV, YYDKDF (reference sequence). V lost 0 bases and J lost 3, with 15 bases in between. The CDR3 length is 16 residues. CDR3 loop: CATSRDLASAGYEQYF. The CDR3, as DNA: TGTGCCACCAGCAGAGATTTGGCCAGCGCCGGCTACGAGCAGTACTTC.

The CDR3 sequence is CASSPGQGLNTEAFF. The CDR3 DNA reads TGTGCCAGCAGCCCAGGACAGGGACTGAACACTGAAGCTTTCTTT. The gene calls are TRBV6-6 and TRBJ1-1; 8 bases align to TRBD1. The CDR3 has 15 amino acids. CDR1 MNHNY and CDR2 SVGAGI come from the germline V gene (reference sequence). Trimming removed 6 bases from V and 0 bases from J; junction bases left unmatched: 6.

This clone appeared a few times. The gene calls are TRBV18 and TRBJ2-3; TRBD2 aligns across 10 bases. Germline V gene data show CDR1 as KGHSH and CDR2 as LQKENI. The CDR3 spans 19 residues. V dropped 5 bases and J dropped 0; count of bases not matched to a gene: 14. The CDR3 loop reads CASSVSPAGLASSTDTQYF. The CDR3 nucleotides are TGTGCCAGCTCAGTCAGCCCGGCGGGACTAGCGTCTAGCACAGATACGCAGTATTTT.

This clone has a handful of counts. CDR3 in DNA: TGTGCCAGCTCACCGACAGTGGTGATGGACGAGCAGTACTTC. It translates to CASSPTVVMDEQYF. The rearrangement links TRBV18 to TRBJ2-7; possible D gene TRBD1, 5 bases. With 3 bases removed from V and 5 bases from J, the gap between germline ends came to 14 bases. Germline CDR1 KGHSH, CDR2 LQKENI. CDR3 length: 14 amino acids.

This chain links TRBV5-6 with TRBJ1-1; maybe TRBD1 (5 bases). The V end was cut by 3 bases, the J end by 4 bases, with 16 bases between. The CDR3 sequence is 15 residues long. Germline V lookup: CDR1 SGHDT, CDR2 YYEEEE. This CDR3 is CASSSLGSGVTEAFF. The CDR3 nucleotides read TGTGCCAGCAGCTCACTGGGTTCGGGGGTCACTGAAGCTTTCTTT.

This clone was found many times. V usage is TRBV19 and J usage is TRBJ2-3; no clear D. The V and J ends lost 6 bases and 2 bases respectively, with 12 bases between them. CDR1 and CDR2 (germline): LNHDA, SQIVND (reference sequence). The CDR3 loop spans 14 amino acids. CDR3 residues: CASSRALNTDTQYF. DNA of the CDR3: TGTGCCAGTAGCCGGGCCCTAAACACAGATACGCAGTATTTT. Supplemented by reference TRBV19 and TRBJ2-3, the full variable domain reads DGGITQSPKYLFRKEGQNVTLSCEQNLNHDAMYWYRQDPGQGLRLIYYSQIVNDFQKGDIAEGYSVSREKKESFPLTVTSAQKNPTAFYLCASSRALNTDTQYFGPGTRLTVL.

V and J are TRBV4-2 and TRBJ2-5; D is possibly TRBD1 (6 bases). The CDR3 contains 15 residues. With 0 bases removed from V and 5 bases from J, the gap between germline ends came to 13 bases. Germline V gene lookup returns CDR1 LGHNA and CDR2 YNFKEQ. The CDR3 region is CASSQEGADGETQYF. CDR3 nucleotide sequence: TGTGCCAGCAGCCAAGAGGGGGCGGATGGGGAGACCCAGTACTTC.